Listed below are T cell receptor beta chains from one sample, sequenced in a study of metastatic and nonmetastatic thyroid tumors. Via MiXCR, TCRdb re-called the PCR reads. The repertoire holds tens of thousands of clones, with around an eighth as singletons. Material: blood. Every receptor here comes from a female donor with papillary thyroid cancer or a benign thyroid nodule (not recorded which). Some clones in this sample may be carry-over from other donors' samples. The CDR3 runs from the conserved cysteine through the conserved F or W.

TRBV20-1	TRBJ1-1	17	CSARDLTSGAMNTEAFF
TRBV5-1	TRBJ2-3	15	CANSLGNLRADTQYF
TRBV3-1	TRBJ1-2	14	CASSQETANYGYTF
TRBV2	TRBJ1-5	14	CASSAGQRYQPQHF
TRBV5-1	TRBJ2-5	13	CASSISGKETQYF
TRBV11-2	TRBJ2-5	20	CASSLGTGTSGVSRKGTQYF
TRBV6-6	TRBJ1-2	13	CASSYSRGRGYTF
TRBV6-2/TRBV6-3	TRBJ1-2	15	CASTQRGQGNYGYTF
TRBV4-2	TRBJ2-3	15	CASSQSGQAGDTQYF
TRBV20-1	TRBJ2-5	14	CSARVGRGQETQYF
TRBV15	TRBJ2-6	14	CSTSRSSVANVLTF
TRBV4-1	TRBJ1-4	16	CASSHRTTGYNEKLSF
TRBV5-1	TRBJ2-7	14	CASSDSGVPLEQYF
TRBV2	TRBJ2-7	14	CASSPSSAGGQQYF
TRBV6-1	TRBJ1-3	16	CASRWDRGPIGNTIYF
TRBV2	TRBJ2-5	14	CASEDRLGQETQYF
TRBV6-1	TRBJ2-7	15	CASSRGLAGKGEQYF
TRBV20-1	TRBJ1-3	18	CSASSRDRGRSSGNTIYF
TRBV29-1	TRBJ2-2	16	CSVEDRVLKGTGELFF
TRBV20-1	TRBJ2-5	17	CSARESPAGGTWKTQYF
TRBV11-2	TRBJ1-1	15	CASSLEVPGTSEAFF
TRBV28	TRBJ2-7	14	CASRHRGTSYEQYF
TRBV4-1	TRBJ2-7	14	CASSQLILSYEQYF
TRBV19	TRBJ2-3	14	CASSHRQGRDTQYF
TRBV5-4	TRBJ1-5	14	CASGIKGVDQPQHF
TRBV7-2	TRBJ2-2	14	CASSLEGRTGELFF
TRBV18	TRBJ1-2	16	CASSQNRGRLGYGYTF
TRBV27	TRBJ2-2	13	CASSLSMNGELFF
TRBV2	TRBJ2-7	12	CASSPGPYEQYF
TRBV20-1	TRBJ2-2	14	CSAKLAGGPGELFF